This TCR beta chain derives from a study of blood T cell repertoires in COVID-19. Study-wide background: The recovered donors of Cohort 3 showed two negative PCRs, clearance, or symptom resolution.

Allocation to cohorts depended on clinical history reported by the participants. The length of the CDR3 is 15 residues. With 3 bases clipped from V and 4 bases from J, the junction kept 5 bases outside the gene matches. Germline CDR1 KGHDR, CDR2 SFDVKD. Some clones are missing from TCRdb's copy, which holds only in-frame ones; the method was immunoSEQ multiplex PCR. Among some 300,000 clones listed, 88% were seen once. Sequencing used PBMCs or T cells enriched from blood (not recorded which). The V gene is TRBV24-1, the J gene TRBJ2-4, with 7 bases lining up with TRBD1. The clonotype comes from a woman aged 60-75 years in a cohort exposed to, infected with or recovered from COVID-19 (not recorded which). In DNA form, the CDR3 reads TGTGCCACCAGTGATAGGGACAGCATAAAAAACATTCAGTACTTC. This gives the protein CATSDRDSIKNIQYF.